This T cell receptor beta chain was sequenced during a study of shared clonotypes between healthy human individuals. Study-wide context: Ranging from 18 to 49 in age, donors were a couple of women and a few men.

General study findings and limits: The study found approximately 5% of naive CD4 clonotypes shared across several donors.

Produced via immunoSEQ multiplex PCR; TCRdb's table is partial and in-frame only. The repertoire includes a few million clones, approximately 96% of them detected once, and roughly 0.13% sits in the top ten. The CDR3 spans 13 residues. The germline V and J ends were trimmed by 3 bases and 2 bases, with 7 bases remaining between them. Germline V gives CDR1 SGHNT, CDR2 YENEEA. On this clone itself: What it binds is not known. Other nucleotide sequences in the sample specify the same CDR3.

The sequence was obtained from a man younger than 30 in good health. The sample consisted of naive CD4+ T cells sorted from blood. Subset: CD45RA+ positively selected. This rearrangement joins TRBV11-3 to TRBJ2-5, with D maybe TRBD1 (6 bases). CDR3 DNA: TGTGCCAGCAGCTTGGGACAACAAGAGACCCAGTACTTC. This gives the protein CASSLGQQETQYF.